One sample yielded the 28 T cell receptor beta chains listed below, sequenced in a study of cytomegalovirus exposure and HLA in healthy donors. In the PCR, 60 Vbeta and 13 Jbeta primers were used. Only in-frame clones appear in the TCRdb table, and some are missing; sequencing was by immunoSEQ multiplex PCR. The table shows 50,000 to 65,000 clones, with roughly 84% occurring only once. Sequencing used PBMCs. The receptor source for this set is a woman aged 18-35 years in good health and CMV-seronegative.

The V gene is TRBV6-5, the J gene TRBJ2-3, with a possible D match to TRBD2 (5 bases). Trimming took 5 bases from V and 6 from J, leaving 12 bases between them. The length of the CDR3 is 13 residues. From germline, CDR1 is MNHEY and CDR2 SVGAGI. The DNA of the CDR3 is TGTGCCAGCAGTCGTGGGAGTGCGGATACGCAGTATTTT. The encoded protein is CASSRGSADTQYF.

As to this clone: Sequence at one end of the junction differs from germline and may be a read error. V and J are TRBV5-1 and TRBJ2-4, with TRBD1 matching 7 bases. CDR1 and CDR2 (germline): SGHRS, YFSETQ. CDR3 size: 14 residues. The CDR3 region is CASSTGTAKNSQYF. For the CDR3, the DNA is TGCGCCAGCAGCACAGGGACAGCCAAAAACAGTCAGTACTTC.

This chain joins TRBV18 and TRBJ1-4, with TRBD1 matching over 8 bases. There are 15 residues in the CDR3. Trimming removed 3 bases from V and 6 bases from J; junction bases left unmatched: 6. CDR1 is KGHSH and CDR2 is LQKENI in the germline V gene. CDR3 nucleotides: TGTGCCAGCTCACCGGACCAGGGGGCAGATGAAAAACTGTTTTTT. Translated: CASSPDQGADEKLFF.

The V call is TRBV28, the J call TRBJ1-6; D possibly corresponds to TRBD1 (5 bases). CDR3 length: 12 amino acids. The germline V gene has CDR1 MDHEN and CDR2 SYDVKM. V lost 4 bases, J lost 15 bases, and 13 bases lay in between. The CDR3 DNA follows: TGTGCCAGCAGTTCGGGGACTTCTCGCCTCCACTTT. This sequence encodes CASSSGTSRLHF. Combining the CDR3 with reference TRBV28 and TRBJ1-6 gives the whole variable domain DVKVTQSSRYLVKRTGEKVFLECVQDMDHENMFWYRQDPGLGLRLIYFSYDVKMKEKGDIPEGYSVSREKKERFSLILESASTNQTSMYLCASSSGTSRLHFGNGTRLTVT.

The chain uses TRBV28 and TRBJ1-5, with unresolved D. CDR3 length: 15 residues. V was shortened by 6 bases and J by 0 bases, with 12 bases between the two germline ends. Germline lookup yields CDR1 MDHEN and CDR2 SYDVKM. CDR3 in DNA: TGTGCCAGCAGCCCCCGGGGATATAGCAATCAGCCCCAGCATTTT. Translated: CASSPRGYSNQPQHF.

The CDR3 DNA reads TGTGCCAGCACCCCGGGGGACAGGTCCTACGAGCAGTACTTC. Protein: CASTPGDRSYEQYF. The rearrangement links TRBV28 to TRBJ2-7; TRBD1 matches 8 bases. Germline CDR1 MDHEN, CDR2 SYDVKM. Trimming cost V 7 bases and J 1 base; bases outside gene matches: 6. The CDR3 extends over 14 amino acids.

The chain is built from TRBV29-1 and TRBJ1-2, with D possibly matching TRBD1 (5 bases). The CDR3 contains 12 residues. The germline gives CDR1 SQVTM, CDR2 ANQGSEA. The V and J ends lost 7 bases and 0 bases respectively, with 9 bases between them. The CDR3: CSADRANYGYTF. CDR3 nucleotide sequence: TGCAGCGCAGACAGAGCTAACTATGGCTACACCTTC.

To note about this clone: The junction shows a germline mismatch at one end, possibly a read error. The rearrangement uses TRBV10-3 and TRBJ2-6; tentatively, D is TRBD1 (5 bases). The CDR3 spans 16 residues. Germline-derived CDR1 and CDR2 are ENHRY and SYGVKD. For the CDR3, the DNA is TGTGCCATCAGTGTGGATAGGCGCTCTGGGGCCAACGGCCTGACTTTC. As protein: CAISVDRRSGANGLTF.

The chain couples TRBV9 to TRBJ1-6; 8 nucleotides agree with TRBD1. The CDR3 is 16 amino acids. With V trimmed by 4 bases and J by 11 bases, 14 bases remained unmatched. The V gene's germline CDR1 is SGDLS and CDR2 YYNGEE. This CDR3 reads CASSTTDRAVFAPLHF. The CDR3 DNA is TGTGCCAGCAGCACAACGGACAGGGCGGTCTTCGCACCCCTCCACTTT.

This chain uses TRBV5-1 with TRBJ2-7; TRBD1 matches at 8 bases. CDR1 and CDR2 (germline): SGHRS, YFSETQ. The junction had 3 bases not matched to a gene; V was cut back by 4 bases and J by 0 bases. This CDR3 is 14 amino acids long. The CDR3 bases are TGCGCCAGCAGCGGAACAGGGGGCTCCTACGAGCAGTACTTC. Translated, it gives CASSGTGGSYEQYF.

The gene calls are TRBV15 and TRBJ2-7, with D tentatively TRBD2 (5 bases). The CDR3 sequence is 14 residues long. Germline V CDR1 and CDR2: LNHNV, YYDKDF (reference sequence). The V gene lost 0 bases and the J gene lost 6 bases, with 12 bases spanning the gap. DNA for the CDR3: TGTGCCACCAGCAGAGAGGGCTCTAGCCGCGAGCAGTACTTC. This sequence encodes CATSREGSSREQYF.

This clone was counted a few times. The chain joins TRBV5-6 to TRBJ2-7; 7 bases are shared with TRBD2. V lost 0 bases, J lost 3 bases, and 6 bases stayed unmatched. The CDR3 runs 15 residues. Germline CDR1 SGHDT, CDR2 YYEEEE. CDR3: CASSLVMGGSYEQYF. The CDR3, as DNA: TGTGCCAGCAGCTTGGTAATGGGAGGGAGCTACGAGCAGTACTTC.

The chain recombines TRBV23-1 with TRBJ1-1; D might be TRBD1 (5 bases). TRBV23-1 is given ORF status, its function remaining uncertain. CDR3 length equals 16 residues. Trimming cost V 0 bases and J 1 base, with 12 bases left between them. The CDR3 DNA reads as TGCGCCAGCAGTCAATCAATATATCAGGGGAACACTGAAGCTTTCTTT. Translation: CASSQSIYQGNTEAFF.

Regarding this clone: An end of the junction differs from the germline gene, which may be a read error. The same CDR3 also results from other DNA sequences found in this sample. CDR3 bases: TGTGCCAGCAGTGAACGGGCATCTGGGGCCAACGGCCTGACTTTC. Translating gives CASSERASGANGLTF. The genes are TRBV6-1 and TRBJ2-6; D is perhaps TRBD1 (5 bases). Germline CDR1 and CDR2: MNHNS and SASEGT. CDR3 size: 15 residues.

This clone was counted a single time. The CDR3 bases are TGTGCCAGCAGTGGGGGGGGGCTAAGCACTGAAGCTTTCTTT. As protein: CASSGGGLSTEAFF. The chain has TRBV28 and TRBJ1-1; weak D call: TRBD1 (6 bases). V was pared by 5 bases and J by 4 bases, with 14 bases between. Germline CDR1 reads MDHEN; CDR2 reads SYDVKM. This CDR3 is built from 14 residues.

The chain is built from TRBV27 and TRBJ1-1; 10 bases match TRBD1. This CDR3 comprises 13 residues. V was clipped by 4 bases and J by 5 bases; unmatched bases: 1. Germline assignment: CDR1 MNHEY and CDR2 SMNVEV (reference sequence). The CDR3 sequence is CASSWTGGTEAFF. The CDR3 nucleotides are TGTGCCAGCAGTTGGACAGGGGGGACTGAAGCTTTCTTT.

This clone was seen a single time. The chain joins TRBV18 to TRBJ2-1; the D gene is possibly TRBD2 (5 bases). The V end lost 1 base, the J end lost 3 bases, and 13 bases lay between the germline ends. The CDR3 runs 16 residues. CDR1 KGHSH and CDR2 LQKENI come from the germline V gene. The CDR3 DNA sequence: TGTGCCAGCTCACCACTGGACTCGAGCCGCTACAATGAGCAGTTCTTC. It specifies CASSPLDSSRYNEQFF.

CDR3 nucleotide sequence: TGTGCCAGCAGTGTTTCAGGGGTGGGTGGCTACGAGCAGTACTTC. It is translated as CASSVSGVGGYEQYF. This chain links TRBV6-1 with TRBJ2-7, with D possibly being TRBD1 (6 bases). V was clipped by 4 bases and J by 3 bases, with 16 bases between them. The CDR3 totals 15 residues. The germline V gene encodes CDR1 MNHNS and CDR2 SASEGT.

The J gene is TRBJ2-7, the V gene TRBV9, with 9 bases identical to TRBD2. The CDR3 loop spans 14 amino acids. With 0 bases clipped from V and 4 bases from J, the junction kept 2 bases outside the gene matches. CDR1 is SGDLS, CDR2 YYNGEE, per germline. As DNA, the CDR3 is TGTGCCAGCAGCGTAGGAGCGGGAGGTTACGAGCAGTACTTC. It yields the protein CASSVGAGGYEQYF. The full variable domain, its missing parts supplied by reference TRBV9 and TRBJ2-7, is DSGVTQTPKHLITATGQRVTLRCSPRSGDLSVYWYQQSLDQGLQFLIQYYNGEERAKGNILERFSAQQFPDLHSELNLSSLELGDSALYFCASSVGAGGYEQYFGPGTRLTVT.

V usage is TRBV11-2 and J usage is TRBJ2-1, with 8 bases identical to TRBD2. In germline, CDR1 is SGHAT, CDR2 FQNNGV. The V and J ends lost 3 bases and 10 bases, in that order; junction bases with no gene match: 2. The CDR3 totals 12 residues. In DNA, the CDR3 is TGTGCCAGCAGCTTCGGGAGGGTGGAGCAGTTCTTC. Amino acid sequence: CASSFGRVEQFF.

Remarks on this clone: Sequence at one end of the junction differs from germline and may be a read error. CDR3 amino acids: CASSLELAGDITDAQYF. DNA for the CDR3: TGCGCCAGCAGCTTGGAACTAGCGGGAGATATAACAGATGCGCAGTATTTT. The chain uses TRBV5-1 and TRBJ2-3, with 11 bases that match TRBD2. Germline V gene lookup returns CDR1 SGHRS and CDR2 YFSETQ. This CDR3 is built from 17 residues. Using reference TRBV5-1 and TRBJ2-3 for the parts outside the CDR3, the full variable domain is KAGVTQTPRYLIKTRGQQVTLSCSPISGHRSVSWYQQTPGQGLQFLFEYFSETQRNKGNFPGRFSGRQFSNSRSEMNVSTLELGDSALYLCASSLELAGDITDAQYFGPGTRLTVL.

This clone was picked up a small number of times. V usage is TRBV15 and J usage is TRBJ2-7; 9 bases match TRBD2. The germline CDR1 and CDR2 sequences are LNHNV and YYDKDF (reference sequence). Trimming removed 0 bases from V and 4 bases from J; junction bases left unmatched: 13. The CDR3 has 18 amino acids. As DNA, the CDR3 is TGTGCCACCAGCAGAGATAGGTTTCTAGTTAGCGGGAGATACGAGCAGTACTTC. Translating gives CATSRDRFLVSGRYEQYF.

Note on this clone: The same CDR3 can be traced to other DNA sequences in this sample. This CDR3 reads CASSLIQGLYEQYF. DNA of the CDR3: TGTGCCAGCAGTTTGATCCAGGGACTCTACGAGCAGTACTTC. The rearrangement uses TRBV28 and TRBJ2-7; a weak D match, TRBD2 (6 bases). In germline, CDR1 is MDHEN, CDR2 SYDVKM. The CDR3 is 14 amino acids. The ends were cut back, 3 bases at V and 3 bases at J, with 12 bases in the middle.

This clone showed up just once. The chain carries TRBV6-5 and TRBJ1-3, with a weak D call TRBD1 (5 bases). With 0 bases removed from V and 0 bases from J, the gap between germline ends came to 9 bases. Germline CDR1 is MNHEY and CDR2 is SVGAGI. The CDR3 runs to 16 residues. For the CDR3, the DNA is TGTGCCAGCAGTTACTCGCCAGGGTCCTCTGGAAACACCATATATTTT. Translated, it gives CASSYSPGSSGNTIYF.

The chain employs TRBV7-2 and TRBJ2-1; TRBD2 is a possible D gene (6 bases). This CDR3 is built from 14 residues. V was pared by 3 bases and J by 7 bases, with 13 bases between. Germline assignment: CDR1 SGHTA and CDR2 FQGNSA. The CDR3 DNA follows: TGTGCCAGCAGCTTGGGACTCTGGGGGAATGAGCAGTTCTTC. Translated, it gives CASSLGLWGNEQFF.

A note on this clone: At one end the junction does not follow the germline gene, possibly because of a read error. This chain links TRBV28 with TRBJ2-4; possible D gene TRBD2, 5 bases. CDR1 is MDHEN and CDR2 is SYDVKM in the germline V gene. The CDR3 sequence is 14 residues long. The CDR3 region has the DNA TGTGCCAGCAGTCCCCTTCTAGCCAAAAACAGTCAGTACTTC. Its protein is CASSPLLAKNSQYF.

This chain links TRBV7-9 with TRBJ2-7; 9 nucleotides match TRBD1. Trimming took 5 bases from V and 7 from J; bases not matched to a gene: 12. This CDR3 has 15 amino acids. Germline V gene data show CDR1 as SEHNR and CDR2 as FQNEAQ (reference sequence). Written as DNA, the CDR3 is TGTGCCAGCAGCCCCCGACAGGGGGATACGGGGGAGCAGTACTTC. It specifies CASSPRQGDTGEQYF.

The chain has TRBV29-1 and TRBJ2-1, with D perhaps matching TRBD2 (6 bases). Trimming stripped 3 bases from V and 10 bases from J, with 19 bases between. The CDR3 spans 14 residues. Germline V gives CDR1 SQVTM, CDR2 ANQGSEA. CDR3 in amino acids: CSVDGGLYRLEQFF. The CDR3 DNA reads TGCAGCGTTGACGGGGGTCTGTATAGACTGGAGCAGTTCTTC.